The sequence of this T cell receptor beta chain was determined in a study of T-cell reconstitution after alpha-beta-depleted transplantation in children. Findings of the study overall: TCRbeta diversity was high at day 60 in some patients (a result of surviving recipient T cells and thymic progenitors). The authors attributed T-cell counts and diversity one year after transplant mostly to newly produced T cells.

The germline V gene has CDR1 ENHRY and CDR2 SYGVKD. V was trimmed by 3 bases and J by 8 bases, leaving 14 bases between them. There are 14 residues in the CDR3. This clonotype was found a few times. Its antigen is not identified. This sample's TCRbeta library carried unique molecular identifier barcodes. MiXCR, run by TCRdb on the PCR reads, gives a single entry per CDR3 protein. The sample holds about 980,000 distinct CDR3 sequences, about 29% seen once. The source was PBMCs, mostly from graft donor cells, collected 360 days after TCRalphabeta/CD19-depleted stem cell transplant. The chain links TRBV10-3 to TRBJ2-1; tentatively, D is TRBD1 (5 bases). The TCR sequence derives from a boy under three years old who had a stem cell transplant for SCID, so the T cells may come from the graft donor. Written as DNA, the CDR3 is TGTGCCATCAGTGAAAGGGGTCGTGTCGATGAGCAGTTCTTC. Protein: CAISERGRVDEQFF.